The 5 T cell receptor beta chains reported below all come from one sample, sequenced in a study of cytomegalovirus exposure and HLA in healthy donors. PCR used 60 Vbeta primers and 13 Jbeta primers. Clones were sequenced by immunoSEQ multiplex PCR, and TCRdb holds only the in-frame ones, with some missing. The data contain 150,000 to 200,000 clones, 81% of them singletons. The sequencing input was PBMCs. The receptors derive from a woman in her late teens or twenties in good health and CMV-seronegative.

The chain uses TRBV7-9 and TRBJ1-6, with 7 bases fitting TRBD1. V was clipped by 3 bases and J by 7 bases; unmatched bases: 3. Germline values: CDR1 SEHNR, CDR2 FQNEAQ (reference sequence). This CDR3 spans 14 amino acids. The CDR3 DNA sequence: TGTGCCAGCAGCTTGACAGGGAACAATTCACCCCTCCACTTT. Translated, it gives CASSLTGNNSPLHF. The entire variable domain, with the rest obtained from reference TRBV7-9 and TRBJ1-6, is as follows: DTGVSQNPRHKITKRGQNVTFRCDPISEHNRLYWYRQTLGQGPEFLTYFQNEAQLEKSRLLSDRFSAERPKGSFSTLEIQRTEQGDSAMYLCASSLTGNNSPLHFGNGTRLTVT.

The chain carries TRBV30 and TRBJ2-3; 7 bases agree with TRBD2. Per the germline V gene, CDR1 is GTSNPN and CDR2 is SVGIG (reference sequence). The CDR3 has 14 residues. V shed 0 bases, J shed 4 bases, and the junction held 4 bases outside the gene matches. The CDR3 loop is CAWSVGLGSDTQYF. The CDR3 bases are TGTGCCTGGAGTGTAGGACTAGGGTCAGATACGCAGTATTTT. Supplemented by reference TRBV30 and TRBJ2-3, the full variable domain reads SQTIHQWPATLVQPVGSPLSLECTVEGTSNPNLYWYRQAAGRGLQLLFYSVGIGQISSEVPQNLSASRPQDRQFILSSKKLLLSDSGFYLCAWSVGLGSDTQYFGPGTRLTVL.

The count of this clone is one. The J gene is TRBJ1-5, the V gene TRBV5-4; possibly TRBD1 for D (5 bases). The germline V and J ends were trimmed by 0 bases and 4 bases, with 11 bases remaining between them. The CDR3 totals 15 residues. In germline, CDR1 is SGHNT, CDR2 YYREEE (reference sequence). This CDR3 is CASSLGGRANQPQHF. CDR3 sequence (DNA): TGTGCCAGCAGCTTGGGTGGCAGGGCTAATCAGCCCCAGCATTTT.

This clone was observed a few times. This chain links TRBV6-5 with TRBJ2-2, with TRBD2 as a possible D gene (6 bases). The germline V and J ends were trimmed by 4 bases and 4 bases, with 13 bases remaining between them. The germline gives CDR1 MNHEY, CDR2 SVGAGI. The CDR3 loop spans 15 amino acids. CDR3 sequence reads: CASSSPGLITGELFF. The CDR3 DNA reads TGTGCCAGCAGTTCCCCGGGACTCATCACCGGGGAGCTGTTTTTT.

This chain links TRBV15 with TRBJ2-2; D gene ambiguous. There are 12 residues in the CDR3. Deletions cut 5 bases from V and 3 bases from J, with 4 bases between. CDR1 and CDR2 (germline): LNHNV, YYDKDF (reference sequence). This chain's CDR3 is CATSLHTGELFF. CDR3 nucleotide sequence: TGTGCCACCAGCCTCCACACCGGGGAGCTGTTTTTT.